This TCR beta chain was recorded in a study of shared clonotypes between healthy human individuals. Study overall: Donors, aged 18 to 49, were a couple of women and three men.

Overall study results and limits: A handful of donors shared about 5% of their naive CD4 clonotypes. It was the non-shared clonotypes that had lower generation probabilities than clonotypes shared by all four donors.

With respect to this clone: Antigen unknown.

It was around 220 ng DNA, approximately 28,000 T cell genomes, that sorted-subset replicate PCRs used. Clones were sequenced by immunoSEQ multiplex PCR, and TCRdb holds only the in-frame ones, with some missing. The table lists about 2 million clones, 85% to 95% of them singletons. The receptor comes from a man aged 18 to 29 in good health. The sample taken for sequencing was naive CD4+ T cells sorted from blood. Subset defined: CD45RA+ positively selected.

CDR3 sequence: CASSATEATEAFF. The CDR3, as DNA: TGTGCCAGCTCCGCCACAGAGGCCACTGAAGCTTTCTTT. The J gene is TRBJ1-1, the V gene TRBV18; D is unclear. CDR1 is KGHSH, CDR2 LQKENI, per germline. The CDR3 spans 13 residues. V lost 6 bases, J lost 4 bases, and 12 bases lay in between.